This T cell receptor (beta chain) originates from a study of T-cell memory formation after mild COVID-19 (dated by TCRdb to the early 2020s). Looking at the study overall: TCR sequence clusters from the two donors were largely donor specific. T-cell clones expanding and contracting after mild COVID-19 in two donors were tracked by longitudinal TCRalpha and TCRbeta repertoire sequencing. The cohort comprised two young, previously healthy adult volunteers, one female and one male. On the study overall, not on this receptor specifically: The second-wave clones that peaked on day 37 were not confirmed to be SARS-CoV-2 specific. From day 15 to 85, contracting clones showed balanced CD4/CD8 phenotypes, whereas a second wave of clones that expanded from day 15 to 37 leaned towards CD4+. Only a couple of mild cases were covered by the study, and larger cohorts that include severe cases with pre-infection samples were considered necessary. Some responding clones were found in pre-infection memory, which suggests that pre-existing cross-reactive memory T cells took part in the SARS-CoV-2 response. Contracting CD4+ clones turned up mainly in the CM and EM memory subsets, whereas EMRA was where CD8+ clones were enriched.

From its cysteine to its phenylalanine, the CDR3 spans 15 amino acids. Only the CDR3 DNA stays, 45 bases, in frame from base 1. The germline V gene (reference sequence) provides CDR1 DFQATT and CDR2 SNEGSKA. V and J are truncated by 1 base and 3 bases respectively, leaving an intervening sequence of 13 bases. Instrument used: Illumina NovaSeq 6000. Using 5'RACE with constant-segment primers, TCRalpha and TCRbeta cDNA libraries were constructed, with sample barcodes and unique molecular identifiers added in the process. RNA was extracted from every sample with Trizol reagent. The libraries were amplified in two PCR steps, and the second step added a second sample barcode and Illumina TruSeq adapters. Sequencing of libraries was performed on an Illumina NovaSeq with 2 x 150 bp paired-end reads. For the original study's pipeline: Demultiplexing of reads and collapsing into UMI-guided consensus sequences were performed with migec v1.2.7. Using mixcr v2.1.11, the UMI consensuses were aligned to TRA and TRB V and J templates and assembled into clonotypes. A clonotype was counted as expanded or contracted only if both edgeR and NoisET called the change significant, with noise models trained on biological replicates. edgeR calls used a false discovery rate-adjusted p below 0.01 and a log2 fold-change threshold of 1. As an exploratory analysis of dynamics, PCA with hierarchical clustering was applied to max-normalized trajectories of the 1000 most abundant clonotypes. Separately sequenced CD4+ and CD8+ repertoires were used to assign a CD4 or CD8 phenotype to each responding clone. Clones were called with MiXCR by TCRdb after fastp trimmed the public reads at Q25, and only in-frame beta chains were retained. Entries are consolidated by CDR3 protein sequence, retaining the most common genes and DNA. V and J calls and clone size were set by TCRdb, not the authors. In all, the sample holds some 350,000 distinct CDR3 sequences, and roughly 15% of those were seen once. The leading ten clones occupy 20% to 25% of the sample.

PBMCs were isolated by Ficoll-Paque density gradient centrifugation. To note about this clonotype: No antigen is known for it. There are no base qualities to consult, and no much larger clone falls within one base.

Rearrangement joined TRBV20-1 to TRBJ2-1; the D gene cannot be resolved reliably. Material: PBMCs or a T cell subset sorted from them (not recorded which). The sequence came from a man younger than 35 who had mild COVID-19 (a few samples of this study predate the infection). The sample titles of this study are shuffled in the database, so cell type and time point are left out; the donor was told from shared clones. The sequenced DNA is TGCAGTGCTAGAGGCCCCTCCGGCCACTACAATGAGCAGTTCTTC. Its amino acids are CSARGPSGHYNEQFF.